A selection of T cell receptor beta chains follows, all from one sample in a study of T-cell reconstitution after alpha-beta-depleted transplantation in children. TCRdb passed the PCR reads through MiXCR, listing each CDR3 protein once. The table shows some 300,000 distinct CDR3 sequences, with roughly a tenth occurring only once. The material sequenced was PBMCs, taken before TCRalphabeta/CD19-depleted stem cell transplant. These receptors were taken from a boy younger than two with acute myeloid leukemia, due to receive a stem cell transplant. Each CDR3 is given with its conserved first and last residue. D genes are given only for firm matches. The size of a clone is reported for some rows only, either as once, few or many, or as a class for expanded clones.

TRBJ1-4 - TRBV28 many TGTGCCAGCAGTACCGGTGGGGAAAAACTGTTTTTT CASSTGGEKLFF
TRBJ2-7 - TRBV28 many TGTGCCAGCAGTTTCCCTGACACATCCTACGAGCAGTACTTC CASSFPDTSYEQYF
TRBJ1-2 - TRBV5-1 many TGCGCCAGCAGCCCCGGACTGGAGAGAGGTGGCTACACCTTC CASSPGLERGGYTF
TRBJ2-3 TRBD2 TRBV5-5 many TGTGCCAGCAGCTTGGGTCCGACCTTCGGGGGGGAAGATACGCAGTATTTT CASSLGPTFGGEDTQYF
TRBJ1-4 - TRBV27 many TGTGCCAGCAGTCCTTCGTACAGGAATGAAAAACTGTTTTTT CASSPSYRNEKLFF
TRBJ1-3 - TRBV4-2 many TGTGCCAGCAGCCAAGATCCTGGGGGAAACACCATATATTTT CASSQDPGGNTIYF
TRBJ2-2 - TRBV12-3/TRBV12-4 many TGTGCCAGCAGCCCTACTACCGACAGGCGGAACACCGGGGAGCTGTTTTTT CASSPTTDRRNTGELFF
TRBJ2-6 - TRBV2 many TGTGCCAGCAGTGATGTAGGCTCTGGGGCCAACGTCCTGACTTTC CASSDVGSGANVLTF
TRBJ2-2 TRBD2 TRBV7-2 many TGTGCCAGCAGCTTCGAAGCGGGGGTGAACACCGGGGAGCTGTTTTTT CASSFEAGVNTGELFF
TRBJ2-7 TRBD2 TRBV11-2 many TGTGCCAGCAGCCTTTTCACGACTAGCGGGGGTCGGGACGAGCAGTACTTC CASSLFTTSGGRDEQYF
TRBJ1-5 - TRBV20-1 - TGCAGTGCTAAACTTTGGGGTCCTAGCAATCAGCCCCAGCATTTT CSAKLWGPSNQPQHF
TRBJ1-2 - TRBV29-1 - TGCAGCGTTGAGGGGGGGCACTTGGAATATGGCTACACCTTC CSVEGGHLEYGYTF
TRBJ2-1 - TRBV7-2 many TGTGCCAGCAGCTTGGGTCTCGTACGTGAGCAGTTCTTC CASSLGLVREQFF
TRBJ2-6 - TRBV4-3 many TGCGCCAGCAGCCAAGATAGGGACATAGCCTTCTCTGGGGCCAACGTCCTGACTTTC CASSQDRDIAFSGANVLTF
TRBJ2-2 TRBD2 TRBV11-1 many TGTGCCAGCAGCTTGGGACTAGCGGGGTCTCCGGGCACCGGGGAGCTGTTTTTT CASSLGLAGSPGTGELFF
TRBJ2-7 TRBD2 TRBV2 few TGTGCCGCTAGGACTAGCGGGAGTAGCGAGCAGTACTTC CAARTSGSSEQYF
TRBJ2-4 - TRBV9 many TGTGCCAGCAGCGTAGCTGTTGGAGGGCCTCAGTACTTC CASSVAVGGPQYF
TRBJ2-6 - TRBV13 - TGTGCCAGCTGTTCATACTGGACACGTTACTCTGGGGCCAACGTCCTGACTTTC CASCSYWTRYSGANVLTF
TRBJ1-1 - TRBV12-3/TRBV12-4 many TGTGCCAGCAGTTTAATACGTGGGAACACTGAAGCTTTCTTT CASSLIRGNTEAFF
TRBJ2-2 - TRBV19 few TGTGCCAGTAGTATATCCGTGAACACCGGGGAGCTGTTTTTT CASSISVNTGELFF
TRBJ2-1 - TRBV28 many TGTGCCAGCAGCCAGGGAAGGAGCAATGAGCAGTTCTTC CASSQGRSNEQFF
TRBJ1-2 - TRBV27 - TGTGCCAGCAGTTTCAGCCTCGGGGGCGACTATGGCTACACCTTC CASSFSLGGDYGYTF
TRBJ1-1 TRBD1 TRBV11-3 many TGTGCCAGCAGCTTAAACTGGAGGACAGGGGGCGGTTATGACACTGAAGCTTTCTTT CASSLNWRTGGGYDTEAFF
TRBJ2-1 TRBD2 TRBV5-4 - TGTGCCGGCAGCTGCTTTATCTCCGGGACTAGCGGACTCTACAATGAGCAGTTCTTC CAGSCFISGTSGLYNEQFF
TRBJ2-3 TRBD2 TRBV14 - TGTGCCAGCAGCCAAGGATTCGCGGGAGGGCTTGCAGATACGCAGTATTTT CASSQGFAGGLADTQYF
TRBJ1-6 TRBD1 TRBV7-2 many TGTGCCAGCAGCTTAGTGACAGGGGTCGTTCATTCACCCCTCCACTTT CASSLVTGVVHSPLHF
TRBJ2-1 TRBD2 TRBV20-1 many TGCAGTGCGCCCGGGACTAGCGGGGGCTATTACAATGAGCAGTTCTTC CSAPGTSGGYYNEQFF
TRBJ1-1 - TRBV28 many TGTGCCAGCACCAAAGGGCGGGCTTTCTTT CASTKGRAFF
TRBJ2-1 TRBD2 TRBV5-6 many TGTGCCAGCAGCGCCAGGACTAGCGGGCTGTCCTACAATGAGCAGTTCTTC CASSARTSGLSYNEQFF
TRBJ2-1 TRBD2 TRBV20-1 - TGCAGTGCTAGAGATCCCGCTAGCGGCCCCTACTATGAGCAGTTCTTC CSARDPASGPYYEQFF
TRBJ1-2 - TRBV4-3 many TGCGCCAGCAGCCAAGAACTAAGGAGATATGGCTACACCTTC CASSQELRRYGYTF
TRBJ2-3 - TRBV10-3 many TGTGCCATCAGTGGATTTGCGGGTTCGAGAGATACGCAGTATTTT CAISGFAGSRDTQYF
TRBJ2-1 TRBD2 TRBV24-1 many TGTGCCACCGGGCTAGCGGGAGGGTGGAATGAGCAGTTCTTC CATGLAGGWNEQFF
TRBJ2-7 - TRBV15 many TGTGCCACCAGCGACCGGGACCTCTACGAGCAGTACTTC CATSDRDLYEQYF
TRBJ2-3 - TRBV7-2 many TGTGCCAGCAGCTTAGGGTGGGAGCTCACAGATACGCAGTATTTT CASSLGWELTDTQYF
TRBJ2-7 TRBD2 TRBV6-5 many TGTGCCAGCAGGGGGGGGACGGTGACCGCCGAGCAGTACTTC CASRGGTVTAEQYF
TRBJ1-1 TRBD1 TRBV20-1 many TGCAGTGCCCTTGGACAGGGGAACACTGAAGCTTTCTTT CSALGQGNTEAFF